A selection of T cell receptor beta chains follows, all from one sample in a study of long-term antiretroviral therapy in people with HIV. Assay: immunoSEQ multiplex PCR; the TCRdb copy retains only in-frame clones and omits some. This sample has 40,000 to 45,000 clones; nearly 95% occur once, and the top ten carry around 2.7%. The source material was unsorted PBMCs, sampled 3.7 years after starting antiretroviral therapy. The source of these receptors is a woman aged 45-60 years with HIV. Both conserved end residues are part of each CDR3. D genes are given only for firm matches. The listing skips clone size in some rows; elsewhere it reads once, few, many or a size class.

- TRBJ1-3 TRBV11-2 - TGTGCCAGCAGCCGCGACAGGCCCAACACCATATATTTT CASSRDRPNTIYF
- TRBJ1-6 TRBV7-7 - TGTGCTAGCAGCTTATCTCACAGGGAAGATTCACCCCTCCACTTT CASSLSHREDSPLHF
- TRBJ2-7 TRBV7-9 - TGTGCCAGCAGCTTGACATCGACCTACGAGCAGTACTTC CASSLTSTYEQYF
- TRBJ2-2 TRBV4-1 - TGCGCCAGCAGCCAATCGAGACACCAAGGAGAGGACACCGGGGAGCTGTTTTTT CASSQSRHQGEDTGELFF
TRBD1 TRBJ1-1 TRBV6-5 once TGTGCCAGCAGTTACTCGAGACAGGGGCGCACTGAAGCTTTCTTT CASSYSRQGRTEAFF
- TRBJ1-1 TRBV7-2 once TGTGCCAGCAGCTTACTGTCAGGGAACACTGAAGCTTTCTTT CASSLLSGNTEAFF
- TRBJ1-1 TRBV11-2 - TGTGCCAGCAGCTTAGATGTGGGGACCACTGAAGCTTTCTTT CASSLDVGTTEAFF
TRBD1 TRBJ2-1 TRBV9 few TGTGCCAGCAGCGGGGGGACAGCAACCTACAATGAGCAGTTCTTC CASSGGTATYNEQFF
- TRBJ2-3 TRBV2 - TGTGCCAGCAGCGCACAAGGAGATACGCAGTATTTT CASSAQGDTQYF
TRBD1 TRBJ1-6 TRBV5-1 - TGCGCCAGCAGCCTAGACAGGGCTAATAATTCACCCCTCCACTTT CASSLDRANNSPLHF
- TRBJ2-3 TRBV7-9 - TGTGCCAGCAGCTTACGGGGGGCGGGCACAGATACGCAGTATTTT CASSLRGAGTDTQYF
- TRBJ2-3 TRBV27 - TGTGCCGGCAGTTTTGGGGGACCAGATACGCAGTATTTT CAGSFGGPDTQYF
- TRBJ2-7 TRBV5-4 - TGTGCCAGCAGCTTGATGGGGCAGGGATACGAGCAGTACTTC CASSLMGQGYEQYF
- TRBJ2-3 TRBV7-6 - TGTGCCAGCAGCCCCCGCCTGAGGGGGAAGACAGATACGCAGTATTTT CASSPRLRGKTDTQYF
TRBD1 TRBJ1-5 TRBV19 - TGTGCCAGTAGTATAGGCCGACAGGGTAATCAGCCCCAGCATTTT CASSIGRQGNQPQHF
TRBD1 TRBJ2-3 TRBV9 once TGTGCCAGCAGCGTAGCTCAGGGGACAGGGGCAGATACGCAGTATTTT CASSVAQGTGADTQYF
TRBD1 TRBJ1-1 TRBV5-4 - TGTGCCAGCAGCTTAACAGGGGGCACTGAAGCTTTCTTT CASSLTGGTEAFF
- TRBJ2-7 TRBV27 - TGTGCCAGCAGTTTATCTTCCCAGGGATCCTACGAGCAGTACTTC CASSLSSQGSYEQYF
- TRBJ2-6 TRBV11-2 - TGTGCCAGCAGCTTACCTGGGGCCAACGTCCTGACTTTC CASSLPGANVLTF
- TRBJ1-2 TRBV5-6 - TGTGCCAGCAGTTGGGCCAAGGGCTATGGCTACACCTTC CASSWAKGYGYTF
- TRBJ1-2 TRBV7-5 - TGTGCCAGCAGCAGACAGGGGTATGGCTACACCTTC CASSRQGYGYTF
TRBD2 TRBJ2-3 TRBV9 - TGTGCCAGCAGCGTAGGTGTTAGCGGGGGCCCCCTTAGCACAGATACGCAGTATTTT CASSVGVSGGPLSTDTQYF